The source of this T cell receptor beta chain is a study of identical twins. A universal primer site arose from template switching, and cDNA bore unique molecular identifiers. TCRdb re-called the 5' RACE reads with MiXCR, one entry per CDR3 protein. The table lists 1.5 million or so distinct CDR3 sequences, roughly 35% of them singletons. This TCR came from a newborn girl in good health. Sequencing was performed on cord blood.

CDR3 residues: CASSPLVEQFF. CDR3 nucleotide sequence: TGTGCCAGCAGTCCCCTAGTAGAGCAGTTCTTC. This chain uses TRBV25-1 with TRBJ2-1; no definite D call. The CDR3 is 11 residues long. The V gene lost 5 bases and the J gene lost 10 bases, with 9 bases spanning the gap. Germline V CDR1 and CDR2: MGHDK, SYGVNS.